Shown below are 18 T cell receptor beta chains from a single sample sequenced in a study of breast tumors, draining lymph nodes, adjacent tissues. One entry per CDR3 protein, called by TCRdb with MiXCR from the multiplex PCR reads. The repertoire holds 84,000 or so distinct CDR3 sequences, approximately 29% seen once, with roughly 8.1% in the top ten. Breast cancer patients provided tissue from their axillary draining lymph nodes. The sequencing input was axillary lymph node tissue. The receptors originated from a female donor with breast cancer. Some clones in this sample may be carry-over from other donors' samples.

V gene TRBV15 combines with J gene TRBJ2-2; 11 nucleotides agree with TRBD2. V lost 0 bases, J lost 4 bases, and 1 base stayed unmatched. CDR1 is LNHNV and CDR2 is YYDKDF in the germline V gene (reference sequence). CDR3 length: 16 amino acids. For the CDR3, the DNA is TGTGCCACCAGCAGAGATAGCGGGGGGGTCACCGGGGAGCTGTTTTTT. Residues: CATSRDSGGVTGELFF.

The rearrangement links TRBV7-9 to TRBJ2-1, with TRBD2 identical over 11 bases. The germline gives CDR1 SEHNR, CDR2 FQNEAQ (reference sequence). This CDR3 is built from 20 residues. J was trimmed by 2 bases and V by 0 bases; bases with no gene match: 12. The CDR3 region has the DNA TGTGCCAGCAGCTTAGCAAGGGTACTAGCGGGAGCTAGTACCTACAATGAGCAGTTCTTC. It codes for CASSLARVLAGASTYNEQFF.

Many counts were recorded for this clonotype. This sequence joins TRBV9 and TRBJ2-2; D is ambiguous. The CDR3 loop spans 14 amino acids. Trimming cost V 1 base and J 3 bases, with 7 bases left between them. Germline V gene sequence: CDR1 SGDLS, CDR2 YYNGEE. As DNA, the CDR3 is TGTGCCAGCAGCGTAACGAGGTACACCGGGGAGCTGTTTTTT. Translated, it gives CASSVTRYTGELFF.

This clonotype was seen many times. As DNA, the CDR3 is TGTGCCAGCAGTAACAGGGGAGGCTATGGCTACACCTTC. Translation gives CASSNRGGYGYTF. This rearrangement joins TRBV28 to TRBJ1-2, with 7 bases fitting TRBD1. CDR1 is MDHEN, CDR2 SYDVKM, per germline. CDR3 length: 13 amino acids. V lost 5 bases to trimming and J lost 4 bases; unmatched junction nucleotides: 4.

This clonotype was seen ten or more times. The V and J genes are TRBV20-1 and TRBJ1-4; D unclear. The V gene's germline CDR1 is DFQATT and CDR2 SNEGSKA (reference sequence). The length of the CDR3 is 13 residues. V gave up 5 bases and J gave up 8 bases, with 15 bases separating them. CDR3 loop: CSAGGRRHEKLFF. The DNA for the CDR3 is TGCAGTGCTGGTGGCAGGAGGCACGAAAAACTGTTTTTT.

Comments on this clonotype: This may come from a read error, since a much larger clone is one base off. V is TRBV27 and J is TRBJ2-1; 12 bases line up with TRBD2. CDR1 is MNHEY, CDR2 SMNVEV, per germline (reference sequence). J gave up 8 bases and V 2 bases, and 7 bases lay outside the gene matches. CDR3 length equals 16 residues. As DNA, the CDR3 is TGTGCCAGCAGTTTAGGGCCTAGCGGGAGGGTCTATGAGCAGTTCTTC. Amino acid sequence: CASSLGPSGRVYEQFF.

This clonotype was recorded once. One end of the junction does not line up with germline, which may come from a read error. The chain is built from TRBV5-6 and TRBJ2-2, with 9 bases that match TRBD1. The CDR3 is 15 residues long. Germline values: CDR1 SGHDT, CDR2 YYEEEE. This CDR3 is CASSLYRGRAGEPFF. CDR3 nucleotides: TGTGCCAGCAGCTTATACAGGGGGCGCGCCGGGGAGCCGTTTTTT.

The chain links TRBV3-1 to TRBJ1-2; 12 positions match TRBD1. There are 14 residues in the CDR3. V was clipped by 4 bases and J by 8 bases; unmatched bases: 5. The germline V gene has CDR1 LGHDT and CDR2 YNNKEL (reference sequence). The CDR3: CASSLRDRGQGYTF. In DNA form, the CDR3 reads TGTGCCAGCAGCCTTCGGGACAGGGGGCAAGGCTACACCTTC. Full variable domain (outside the CDR3, taken from reference TRBV3-1 and TRBJ1-2): DTAVSQTPKYLVTQMGNDKSIKCEQNLGHDTMYWYKQDSKKFLKIMFSYNNKELIINETVPNRFSPKSPDKAHLNLHINSLELGDSAVYFCASSLRDRGQGYTFGSGTRLTVV.

This clonotype was recorded many times. This rearrangement joins TRBV7-2 to TRBJ2-3; 12 bases are shared with TRBD2. The junction had 4 bases not matched to a gene; V was cut back by 0 bases and J by 3 bases. The CDR3 covers 17 residues. Germline V gene lookup returns CDR1 SGHTA and CDR2 FQGNSA. Written as DNA, the CDR3 is TGTGCCAGCAGCTTAGCCCGAGGACTAGCGGGGACAGATACGCAGTATTTT. This codes for CASSLARGLAGTDTQYF.

Ten or more counts support this clonotype. The chain couples TRBV6-6 to TRBJ1-4; D gene ambiguous. The CDR3 is made up of 14 amino acids. V shed 2 bases and J shed 8 bases, with 12 bases lying between them. Germline V gives CDR1 MNHNY, CDR2 SVGAGI (reference sequence). The CDR3 nucleotides read TGTGCCAGCAGTTACGTAGGGTCTACCGAAAAACTGTTTTTT. Its protein product is CASSYVGSTEKLFF.

This clonotype came up many times. V usage is TRBV19 and J usage is TRBJ1-5; 7 nucleotides match TRBD1. Germline V gene sequence: CDR1 LNHDA, CDR2 SQIVND (reference sequence). After removal of 7 bases from V and 4 bases from J, the junction contained 4 bases not matched to a gene. The CDR3 loop spans 13 amino acids. In nucleotides, the CDR3 is TGTGCCAGTACCATGACAGGGAATCAGCCCCAGCATTTT. Its translation: CASTMTGNQPQHF.

This clonotype was found many times. The chain employs TRBV6-5 and TRBJ2-2; D gene ambiguous. The ends were cut back, 5 bases at V and 4 bases at J, with 17 bases in the middle. Germline CDR1 reads MNHEY; CDR2 reads SVGAGI. This CDR3 spans 16 amino acids. DNA of the CDR3: TGTGCCAGCAGTCACCGGCCAGGTTGGGGCACCGGGGAGCTGTTTTTT. Protein product: CASSHRPGWGTGELFF.

This clonotype was found many times. The chain carries TRBV7-2 and TRBJ2-1; D assignment may be TRBD1 or TRBD2 (5 bases each). The V end was cut by 3 bases, the J end by 6 bases, with 12 bases between. The CDR3 runs 14 residues. Germline V gives CDR1 SGHTA, CDR2 FQGNSA. CDR3 in DNA: TGTGCCAGCAGCTTGGGACCGGCCGTCAATGAGCAGTTCTTC. It is translated as CASSLGPAVNEQFF.

J is TRBJ2-1 and V is TRBV11-2; weak D call: TRBD1 (5 bases). CDR1 and CDR2 (germline): SGHAT, FQNNGV. The CDR3 is 13 amino acids. The ends were cut back, 11 bases at V and 7 bases at J, with 18 bases in the middle. The CDR3 protein is CAGGLVRGNEQFF. Here the CDR3 DNA reads TGTGCCGGCGGCTTAGTAAGGGGAAATGAGCAGTTCTTC.

This chain joins TRBV14 and TRBJ1-3, with D perhaps matching TRBD1 (5 bases). This CDR3 is built from 17 residues. V dropped 5 bases and J dropped 2 bases, with 19 bases sitting between them. Germline V lookup: CDR1 SGHDN, CDR2 FVKESK. The CDR3 DNA reads TGTGCCAGCAGCAAAACTCCGGGACGGACTACTGGAAACACCATATATTTT. Its protein product is CASSKTPGRTTGNTIYF. Together with reference TRBV14 and TRBJ1-3, the CDR3 gives the full variable domain: EAGVTQFPSHSVIEKGQTVTLRCDPISGHDNLYWYRRVMGKEIKFLLHFVKESKQDESGMPNNRFLAERTGGTYSTLKVQPAELEDSGVYFCASSKTPGRTTGNTIYFGEGSWLTVV.

There are many counts of this clonotype. The chain employs TRBV3-1 and TRBJ2-1, with 7 bases that match TRBD2. Germline CDR1 LGHDT, CDR2 YNNKEL (reference sequence). With V trimmed by 5 bases and J by 9 bases, 4 bases remained unmatched. This CDR3 region has 12 residues. The CDR3 is CASSSPGGEQFF. CDR3 DNA sequence: TGTGCCAGCAGCTCCCCGGGGGGTGAGCAGTTCTTC.

This clonotype came up many times. This chain joins TRBV5-1 and TRBJ1-5, with D possibly matching TRBD1 (6 bases). The germline CDR1 and CDR2 sequences are SGHRS and YFSETQ. The V end was cut by 4 bases, the J end by 4 bases, with 15 bases between. This CDR3 has 15 residues. CDR3 in DNA: TGCGCCAGCAGCCTTAAGGGGGAAACTAATCAGCCCCAGCATTTT. As protein: CASSLKGETNQPQHF. Full variable domain (remainder filled in from reference TRBV5-1 and TRBJ1-5): KAGVTQTPRYLIKTRGQQVTLSCSPISGHRSVSWYQQTPGQGLQFLFEYFSETQRNKGNFPGRFSGRQFSNSRSEMNVSTLELGDSALYLCASSLKGETNQPQHFGDGTRLSIL.

This clonotype was counted only a few times. The chain combines TRBV28 with TRBJ2-2; possible D gene TRBD1, 5 bases. The CDR3 extends over 17 amino acids. Per the germline V gene, CDR1 is MDHEN and CDR2 is SYDVKM. The V end was cut by 3 bases, the J end by 6 bases, with 20 bases between. CDR3 DNA sequence: TGTGCCAGCAGTTTTAGTTTGGGCAGGGTTAGACCCGGGGAGCTGTTTTTT. Its protein is CASSFSLGRVRPGELFF.